This T cell receptor beta chain was recorded in a study of Graves' ophthalmopathy and Graves' hyperthyroidism. Study-level information: Blood was drawn at initial diagnosis, before any treatment. General study findings and limits: Stable hyperthyroidism and ophthalmopathy were told apart by a 13-signature model, which achieved 85% to 90% sensitivity and just over 80% specificity.

RNA transcripts provided the template for amplifying TCR beta CDR3 regions. Scientists carried out first-round RT-PCR using HTBI primers and then a second-round multiplex PCR. TCRdb redid the calling of the multiplex PCR reads with MiXCR, one entry per CDR3 protein. The top ten clones hold over 2.5% of a sample with hundreds of thousands of distinct CDR3 sequences, about 38% of them seen once. This clonotype came up many times. The target antigen is unknown. There are 14 residues in the CDR3. Germline trimming cut 8 bases from V and 0 bases from J; bases unmatched to any gene: 6. The germline gives CDR1 SNHLY, CDR2 FYNNEI.

The chain uses TRBV2 and TRBJ1-2; TRBD1 agrees at 7 bases. The clonotype was recovered from an adult man with Graves' ophthalmopathy. The sample comprised peripheral blood. CDR3 sequence: CASVRDRANYGYTF. Here the CDR3 DNA reads TGTGCCAGCGTACGGGACAGAGCTAACTATGGCTACACCTTC. The full variable domain, its missing parts supplied by reference TRBV2 and TRBJ1-2, is EPEVTQTPSHQVTQMGQEVILRCVPISNHLYFYWYRQILGQKVEFLVSFYNNEISEKSEIFDDQFSVERPDGSNFTLKIRSTKLEDSAMYFCASVRDRANYGYTFGSGTRLTVV.